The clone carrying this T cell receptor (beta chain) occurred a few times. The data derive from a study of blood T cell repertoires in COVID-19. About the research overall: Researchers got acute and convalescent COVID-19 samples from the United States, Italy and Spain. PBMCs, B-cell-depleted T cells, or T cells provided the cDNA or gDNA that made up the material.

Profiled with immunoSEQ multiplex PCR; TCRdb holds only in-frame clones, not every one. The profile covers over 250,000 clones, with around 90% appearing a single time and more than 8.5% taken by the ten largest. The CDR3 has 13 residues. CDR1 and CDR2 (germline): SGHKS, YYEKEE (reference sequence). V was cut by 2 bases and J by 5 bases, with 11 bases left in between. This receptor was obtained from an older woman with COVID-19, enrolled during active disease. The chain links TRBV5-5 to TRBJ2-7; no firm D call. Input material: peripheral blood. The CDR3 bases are TGTGCCAGCAGCTTTTATTTGTCCGACGAGCAGTACTTC. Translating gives CASSFYLSDEQYF.